This passage covers 32 T cell receptor beta chains from one sample sequenced in a study of T cells expressing NK-cell markers. TCRdb reanalyzed the 5' RACE reads, giving one entry per CDR3 protein sequence and no DNA. The table lists roughly 350,000 distinct CDR3 sequences. Material: blood T cells: a sorted CD56 or NKG2C T cell subset, CD4+ or CD8+ T cells, or bulk PBMC T cells (not recorded which). The source of these receptors is a man between 18 and 69 years old in good health.

This chain joins TRBV7-8 and TRBJ1-1; checking the TCRdb D call of TRBD1 is not possible without DNA. The CDR3 covers 16 residues. Germline lookup yields CDR1 SGHVS and CDR2 FQNEAQ. CDR3 residues: CASSLTPGQGNTEAFF.

This chain joins TRBV6-1 and TRBJ2-3; without DNA, the TCRdb call of TRBD1 cannot be checked. This CDR3 contains 15 residues. Germline V CDR1 and CDR2: MNHNS, SASEGT. The CDR3 is CASRPRAGARDTQYF.

The chain employs TRBV27 and TRBJ2-7. The CDR3 is 13 amino acids. Germline V gene sequence: CDR1 MNHEY, CDR2 SMNVEV (reference sequence). The chain's CDR3 is CASSYTSSYEQYF.

The rearrangement links TRBV6-1 to TRBJ2-7; TCRdb selects TRBD2, and the lack of DNA leaves this call unchecked. Per germline, CDR1 MNHNS and CDR2 SASEGT. The CDR3 totals 16 residues. The CDR3 is CATGTSGGANSGEQYF.

CDR3 loop: CASSQAIWVGQPQHF. This chain links TRBV4-1 with TRBJ1-5. The CDR3 extends over 15 amino acids. From germline, CDR1 is MGHRA and CDR2 YSYEKL.

The chain's CDR3 is CASTPRFAAYEQYF. The chain links TRBV6-1 to TRBJ2-7. Germline V gives CDR1 MNHNS, CDR2 SASEGT. The CDR3 has 14 residues.

The chain carries TRBV5-1 and TRBJ1-1; TCRdb outputs TRBD1, but without DNA this stays unchecked. The germline V gene encodes CDR1 SGHRS and CDR2 YFSETQ. This CDR3 has 15 residues. Here the CDR3 reads CASSPERVRGTEAFF. The full variable domain, in which reference TRBV5-1 and TRBJ1-1 provide the parts outside the CDR3, is KAGVTQTPRYLIKTRGQQVTLSCSPISGHRSVSWYQQTPGQGLQFLFEYFSETQRNKGNFPGRFSGRQFSNSRSEMNVSTLELGDSALYLCASSPERVRGTEAFFGQGTRLTVV.

The genes are TRBV20-1 and TRBJ2-7; TCRdb outputs TRBD1, but without DNA this stays unchecked. The CDR3 sequence is 11 residues long. Germline V gene data show CDR1 as DFQATT and CDR2 as SNEGSKA (reference sequence). The CDR3 loop reads CSGTASYEQYF.

This clonotype is deemed medium-sized (0.01 to 0.1%) by its frequency. V usage is TRBV12-3 or TRBV12-4 and J usage is TRBJ2-1; the D gene TCRdb calls, TRBD1, cannot be checked with no DNA. This CDR3 has 13 residues. The CDR3 is CASSLRDRDSQFF.

V usage is TRBV25-1 and J usage is TRBJ1-6; no DNA is available, so the TRBD1 call from TCRdb remains unchecked. The CDR3 has 15 amino acids. The germline CDR1 and CDR2 sequences are MGHDK and SYGVNS. CDR3 in amino acids: CASSDPTGTNSPLHF.

The V call is TRBV5-1, the J call TRBJ1-6; TCRdb indicates TRBD1, and absent DNA this call remains unverified. CDR1 is SGHRS, CDR2 YFSETQ, per germline. The CDR3 spans 14 residues. This CDR3 reads CASSLAARDSPLHF.

V usage is TRBV7-9 and J usage is TRBJ2-5; TCRdb indicates TRBD2, and absent DNA this call remains unverified. The length of the CDR3 is 16 residues. Looked up from germline, CDR1 is SEHNR and CDR2 is FQNEAQ (reference sequence). CDR3: CASSLEAGTSGETQYF.

J is TRBJ1-1 and V is TRBV6-1; TCRdb designates TRBD1, a call that cannot be tested without DNA. Germline CDR1 reads MNHNS; CDR2 reads SASEGT. CDR3 size: 17 residues. The CDR3 reads CASSAAGTGGADTEAFF.

This sequence joins TRBV6-2 or TRBV6-3 and TRBJ2-6; the D call of TRBD1 rests on TCRdb alone, since no DNA is present to check it. CDR3 size: 20 residues. CDR1 is MNHEY, CDR2 SVGEGT, per germline. This CDR3 is CASSYVGTGRASSGANVLTF.

The V call is TRBV14, the J call TRBJ2-3; checking the TCRdb D call of TRBD2 is not possible without DNA. CDR1 and CDR2 (germline): SGHDN, FVKESK. The CDR3 is made up of 13 amino acids. CDR3 sequence: CASSQGVAGTQYF.

The chain employs TRBV7-9 and TRBJ1-1; TCRdb's D call, TRBD1, is unchecked because there is no DNA. The CDR3 sequence is 14 residues long. Germline V lookup: CDR1 SEHNR, CDR2 FQNEAQ (reference sequence). This chain's CDR3 is CASSLFAGSTEAFF.

The J gene is TRBJ2-7, the V gene TRBV30; absent DNA, TCRdb's TRBD1 call cannot be checked. The V gene's germline CDR1 is GTSNPN and CDR2 SVGIG (reference sequence). This CDR3 spans 15 amino acids. The chain's CDR3 is CALERRDRASYEQYF.

The rearrangement links TRBV6-5 to TRBJ2-5; there is no DNA to check the TCRdb D call of TRBD2. This CDR3 has 17 amino acids. Per germline, CDR1 MNHEY and CDR2 SVGAGI. CDR3 region: CASSSALAGGYQETQYF.

This sequence joins TRBV12-3 or TRBV12-4 and TRBJ2-5; TCRdb's D call of TRBD1 is untestable without DNA. This CDR3 comprises 13 residues. CDR3 region: CASSASARETQYF.

This chain links TRBV12-3 or TRBV12-4 with TRBJ1-3; TCRdb reports TRBD1, a call that lacks DNA to check it against. This CDR3 has 17 amino acids. The CDR3 here is CASSPPGSRFSGNTIYF.

This chain links TRBV7-9 with TRBJ2-7. This CDR3 is built from 17 residues. The germline V gene encodes CDR1 SEHNR and CDR2 FQNEAQ (reference sequence). The CDR3 sequence: CASSPGGGTYQFYEQYF.

This sequence joins TRBV5-1 and TRBJ2-5; TCRdb proposes TRBD1, but this gene call is untestable without DNA. CDR3 length equals 16 residues. Germline V gene sequence: CDR1 SGHRS, CDR2 YFSETQ. CDR3 sequence: CASSEGTGGRQETQYF.

The CDR3: CASSFTENGYTF. The gene calls are TRBV12-3 or TRBV12-4 and TRBJ1-2. This CDR3 region has 12 residues.

This sequence joins TRBV2 and TRBJ2-7; lacking DNA, the TRBD1 call made by TCRdb goes unchecked. This CDR3 is built from 14 residues. The V gene's germline CDR1 is SNHLY and CDR2 FYNNEI. CDR3 amino acids: CASSRARGTSEQYF.

CDR3 in amino acids: CASSQGPSGGLYEQYF. The V and J genes are TRBV3-1 and TRBJ2-7; TCRdb returns TRBD2, unconfirmable since there is no DNA. The germline gives CDR1 LGHDT, CDR2 YNNKEL (reference sequence). The CDR3 has 16 residues.

The chain is built from TRBV4-2 and TRBJ1-2; no DNA is available, so the TRBD1 call from TCRdb remains unchecked. CDR1 is LGHNA and CDR2 is YNFKEQ in the germline V gene. This CDR3 region has 15 residues. CDR3 amino acids: CASSQDFRGNGGYTF.

The chain joins TRBV20-1 to TRBJ2-5; TCRdb's D call of TRBD2 is untestable without DNA. The germline V gene encodes CDR1 DFQATT and CDR2 SNEGSKA (reference sequence). The CDR3 is made up of 14 amino acids. CDR3: CSASLTRSGETQYF.

This chain connects TRBV11-1 to TRBJ2-6; lacking DNA, the TRBD1 call made by TCRdb goes unchecked. Germline CDR1 is SGHAT and CDR2 is FQDESV (reference sequence). This CDR3 contains 18 residues. CDR3: CASSPVVGKGTGANVLTF.

V gene TRBV12-3 or TRBV12-4 combines with J gene TRBJ2-5; TCRdb indicates TRBD2, and absent DNA this call remains unverified. CDR3 length: 18 amino acids. Here the CDR3 reads CASSLYGSGLRYQETQYF.

The V gene is TRBV10-3, the J gene TRBJ2-7; TCRdb's assignment of TRBD1 cannot be checked, as there is no DNA. The CDR3 is made up of 13 amino acids. Germline V gene sequence: CDR1 ENHRY, CDR2 SYGVKD. The CDR3 sequence is CAISLEQGHEQYF.

The chain uses TRBV7-6 and TRBJ2-3. The germline V gene has CDR1 SGHVS and CDR2 FNYEAQ. The CDR3 contains 15 residues. CDR3 amino acids: CASSLYIGGTDTQYF.

The V call is TRBV6-6, the J call TRBJ2-3; TCRdb indicates TRBD1, and absent DNA this call remains unverified. The germline V gene encodes CDR1 MNHNY and CDR2 SVGAGI (reference sequence). There are 13 residues in the CDR3. The CDR3 is CATGQSGTDTQYF.